This T cell receptor (beta chain) originates from a study of CD8+CD57+ T cells in acquired aplastic anemia (dated by TCRdb to 2017 to 2018). Broadly, across the study: DNA extracted from sorted CD4+ and CD8+ cells had a mean of about 3.3 ug, with a range of 0.2 to 27.4 ug. A CD8+CD57+ expansion meant a frequency higher than the mean frequency seen in healthy subjects. What the authors observed across the whole study: No significant difference in CD8+ Simpson's diversity was found between patients and healthy controls (P=0.060). Roughly 30 CD8+ CDR3 sequences were found to be shared between patients and controls, but these sequences appeared to be highly expressed in patients and within the immunodominant clones of the patients.

Flow cytometry had shown CD8+CD57+ cell expansion in the patients selected for sequencing. Every patient had severe acquired aplastic anemia, diagnosed using the International Study of Aplastic Anemia and Agranulocytosis and Camitta criteria. Patients had received no therapy at the time of blood sampling. In this study, sorted CD4+ and CD8+ T cells from the blood of healthy subjects and of severe aplastic anemia patients had their TCR repertoires deep-sequenced. In the USA, patient enrollment took place under clinicaltrials.gov protocols 00001620, 01623167, 00001397, 00071045, 00081523 and 00961064. Ficoll-Paque density gradient centrifugation was used to isolate peripheral blood mononuclear cells. Before DNA extraction, CD4+ and CD8+ T cells were sorted by FACS or by magnetic beads. This clonotype was observed once. It lacks a known antigen. No much larger clone exists at a distance of one base, and base qualities are not known. A lone read gives weak evidence.

V sheds 0 bases and J sheds 14 bases, leaving 2 bases between their ends. CDR1 and CDR2 are read off the germline V gene as SGDLS and YYNGEE. CDR3 length: 8 amino acids, cysteine to phenylalanine. The only DNA kept is the CDR3, 24 bases in frame from the first base. Genomic DNA was used as template for profiling of TCR beta VDJ combinations and CDR3 sequences. An Illumina HiSeq 2000 was used for TCR repertoire sequencing. The authors' pipeline ran thus. Repertoires were assessed using TRBV/TRBJ rearrangement plots, CDR3 size and DJ length profiles, and Simpson's diversity index. Whichever DNA sequence was most abundant in the deep sequencing data was defined as the immunodominant clone. CDR3 amino acid sequences were screened for sharing across subjects and compared with published repertoires and the VDJdb database. TCRdb cleaned the public reads at Q25 with fastp, built clones with MiXCR and kept in-frame beta chains. Every CDR3 protein is listed once, alongside the most common genes and DNA of its rows. The V and J calls and clone size come from TCRdb's table, not from the authors' own analysis. In all, the sample holds 180,000 or so distinct CDR3 sequences, and around 48% of those were seen once. The ten largest clones represent under 2% of the sample.

The sequence was collected from a human donor with aplastic anemia. Recombination linked TRBV9 to TRBJ1-2, with the D segment identity uncertain. Sequenced input: sorted CD4+, CD8+, or CD8+CD57+ T cells (not recorded which) from PBMCs. The sequence in DNA is TGTGCCAGCAGCGTAGGAACCTTC. This encodes CASSVGTF.